The 19 T cell receptor beta chains presented below share a single source sample, sequenced in a study of blood T cells in healthy people across ages (dated by TCRdb to 2013 to 2016). Libraries came from 5' RACE. The sequencer listed for this sample is Illumina HiSeq 2500. A second PCR of roughly 6 to 11 cycles was run with a J-beta primer mix and a sample-barcoded 5' primer. TCRdb handled the public reads itself, with Q25 trimming in fastp and clone calling in MiXCR, and kept productive beta chains. Rows with one shared CDR3 protein collapse into an entry with the most common genes and DNA. Recorded for this sample are some 930,000 distinct CDR3 sequences; roughly 29% of them occurred a single time. 10% of the sample rests with the top ten. This sample was shared with a second study, whose subject was T cells of mothers and their children.

The sequencing sample was made of blood. The source of these receptors is a woman aged 35 to 49 in good health.

This clonotype has just a few counts. The CDR3 nucleotides are TGTGCCAGCAGTTTAGGGACAGGAACTTATGGCTACACCTTC. This sequence encodes CASSLGTGTYGYTF. The genes are TRBV27 and TRBJ1-2, with TRBD1 identical over 8 bases. There are 14 residues in the CDR3. CDR1 MNHEY and CDR2 SMNVEV come from the germline V gene (reference sequence). J was trimmed by 5 bases and V by 2 bases; bases with no gene match: 4.

The sample holds a few counts of this clonotype. The CDR3 sequence is CASSPPRLTDTQYF. The CDR3 DNA reads TGTGCCAGCAGTCCCCCCCGTTTGACAGATACGCAGTATTTT. The J gene is TRBJ2-3, the V gene TRBV27; D remains ambiguous. The CDR3 has 14 amino acids. Germline V gene data show CDR1 as MNHEY and CDR2 as SMNVEV (reference sequence). Trimming removed 5 bases at V and 3 bases at J, with 12 bases between.

This clonotype was picked up one time. The chain employs TRBV7-2 and TRBJ1-2; no clear D. The ends were cut back, 5 bases at V and 0 bases at J, with 13 bases in the middle. The germline gives CDR1 SGHTA, CDR2 FQGNSA. This CDR3 has 15 residues. CDR3: CASSRQTKTNYGYTF. The CDR3 DNA sequence: TGTGCCAGCAGCCGTCAGACCAAGACTAACTATGGCTACACCTTC.

CDR3 amino acids: CASSVVVAGQYGYTF. CDR3 nucleotides: TGTGCCAGCAGCGTTGTAGTCGCGGGCCAATATGGCTACACCTTC. The rearrangement links TRBV5-6 to TRBJ1-2; no clear D. Trimming removed 4 bases at V and 5 bases at J, with 18 bases between. Germline V gene lookup returns CDR1 SGHDT and CDR2 YYEEEE. The CDR3 length is 15 residues.

This clonotype was picked up many times. The rearrangement links TRBV18 to TRBJ2-7; 10 positions agree with TRBD1. Trimming cost V 3 bases and J 5 bases; bases outside gene matches: 1. This CDR3 region has 13 residues. Germline V gives CDR1 KGHSH, CDR2 LQKENI. The CDR3 is CASSPGTGDEQYF. CDR3 coding DNA: TGTGCCAGCTCACCCGGGACAGGGGACGAGCAGTACTTC.

This clonotype was counted many times. A much larger clone is a single base away; this may be a read error. V gene TRBV6-4 combines with J gene TRBJ1-2; 7 bases match TRBD1. With V trimmed by 6 bases and J by 6 bases, 10 bases remained unmatched. Germline CDR1 MRHNA, CDR2 SNTAGT. The CDR3 is 14 amino acids. This chain's CDR3 is CASRESPGGNGYTF. DNA for the CDR3: TGTGCCAGCAGGGAAAGTCCAGGGGGGAATGGCTACACCTTC.

The chain joins TRBV7-2 to TRBJ2-2, with TRBD2 matching 12 bases. The length of the CDR3 is 19 residues. V shed 4 bases, J shed 0 bases, and the junction held 9 bases outside the gene matches. In germline, CDR1 is SGHTA, CDR2 FQGNSA. The CDR3 here is CASSSRLAGELTNTGELFF. CDR3 coding DNA: TGTGCCAGCAGCTCTAGACTAGCGGGGGAGCTTACGAACACCGGGGAGCTGTTTTTT.

At least ten counts were recorded for this clonotype. J is TRBJ2-4 and V is TRBV28; D is perhaps TRBD1 (7 bases). The germline V and J ends were trimmed by 3 bases and 0 bases, with 12 bases remaining between them. Germline-derived CDR1 and CDR2 are MDHEN and SYDVKM. The CDR3 loop spans 16 amino acids. This CDR3 reads CASSFSGGKAKNIQYF. Written as DNA, the CDR3 is TGTGCCAGCAGTTTCTCAGGGGGGAAAGCCAAAAACATTCAGTACTTC.

V usage is TRBV24-1 and J usage is TRBJ2-3; D is unclear. This CDR3 is 16 amino acids long. With 4 bases removed from V and 4 bases from J, the gap between germline ends came to 17 bases. Germline CDR1 and CDR2: KGHDR and SFDVKD. CDR3 coding DNA: TGTGCCACCAGTGAGGGTGCTGATCTATTTTCAGATACGCAGTATTTT. Its protein product is CATSEGADLFSDTQYF.

Of note for this clonotype: A much larger clone sits a single nucleotide away, making a read error possible. The chain carries TRBV7-2 and TRBJ2-7; a weak D match, TRBD2 (5 bases). The V gene's germline CDR1 is SGHTA and CDR2 FQGNSA. Trimming removed 5 bases from V and 4 bases from J, with 15 bases in between. The CDR3 sequence is 14 residues long. CDR3 sequence: CTSSVSTAVYEQYF. In DNA form, the CDR3 reads TGTACCAGCAGCGTTTCAACAGCGGTTTACGAGCAGTACTTC.

This clonotype was observed many times. The V and J genes are TRBV30 and TRBJ2-7, with 8 bases matching TRBD1. The germline gives CDR1 GTSNPN, CDR2 SVGIG (reference sequence). This CDR3 has 14 amino acids. Trimming cost V 0 bases and J 2 bases; bases outside gene matches: 3. DNA for the CDR3: TGTGCCTGGAGTGTACAGGGGGGCCCCTACGAGCAGTACTTC. Its translation is CAWSVQGGPYEQYF. The full variable domain, in which reference TRBV30 and TRBJ2-7 provide the parts outside the CDR3, is SQTIHQWPATLVQPVGSPLSLECTVEGTSNPNLYWYRQAAGRGLQLLFYSVGIGQISSEVPQNLSASRPQDRQFILSSKKLLLSDSGFYLCAWSVQGGPYEQYFGPGTRLTVT.

This clonotype was counted many times. The gene calls are TRBV6-6 and TRBJ2-7; 9 bases are shared with TRBD1. Germline-derived CDR1 and CDR2 are MNHNY and SVGAGI (reference sequence). The length of the CDR3 is 15 residues. Trimming removed 9 bases from V and 1 base from J; junction bases left unmatched: 10. CDR3 sequence (DNA): TGTGCCAGTTCCGACCTGGGACAGGGTTCCTACGAGCAGTACTTC. It yields the protein CASSDLGQGSYEQYF.

Concerning this clonotype itself: This may stem from a read error, because a much larger clone lies one nucleotide away. The final CDR3 position lacks the conserved phenylalanine or tryptophan, pointing to a likely read error. The rearrangement links TRBV6-1 to TRBJ1-1, with D possibly matching TRBD1 (5 bases). The CDR3 has 13 amino acids. Germline V CDR1 and CDR2: MNHNS, SASEGT. Trimming took off 5 bases at V and 1 base at J, with 8 bases between the two ends. The CDR3 reads CASSTQGNTEAFC. The CDR3 coding sequence is TGTGCCAGCAGTACCCAGGGGAACACTGAAGCTTTCTGT.

Ten or more counts support this clonotype. V is TRBV4-3 and J is TRBJ2-5; 11 nucleotides match TRBD2. CDR1 LGHNA and CDR2 YSLEER come from the germline V gene. The CDR3 is 18 residues long. J lost 3 bases, V lost 3 bases, and 12 bases had no gene match. CDR3 sequence: CASSHSGLAGGGKETQYF. For the CDR3, the DNA is TGCGCCAGCAGCCACAGCGGCCTAGCGGGGGGAGGTAAAGAGACCCAGTACTTC.

This clonotype appeared a few times. This chain joins TRBV6-1 and TRBJ2-1; D possibly corresponds to TRBD1 (5 bases). CDR1 is MNHNS and CDR2 is SASEGT in the germline V gene. V gave up 1 base and J gave up 3 bases, with 10 bases separating them. This CDR3 region has 15 residues. The CDR3 here is CASSEGETVYNEQFF. CDR3 DNA: TGTGCCAGCAGTGAAGGAGAGACAGTCTACAATGAGCAGTTCTTC.

This clonotype was seen ten or more times. This rearrangement joins TRBV21-1 to TRBJ2-5; TRBD1, the D gene given by the table, was not confirmed from the DNA. TRBV21-1 is a listed pseudogene. The CDR3 covers 16 residues. The CDR3 region is CASSKALGGRTETQYF. For the CDR3, the DNA is TGTGCCAGCAGCAAAGCGCTGGGGGGAAGAACTGAGACCCAGTACTTC.

V usage is TRBV5-1 and J usage is TRBJ2-7, with D perhaps given as TRBD1 or TRBD2 (5 bases each). CDR1 and CDR2 from the germline V gene are SGHRS and YFSETQ. The length of the CDR3 is 14 residues. V lost 0 bases and J 3 bases, leaving 10 bases between the germline ends. The DNA for the CDR3 is TGCGCCAGCAGCTTGGATGGGGCGGGCTACGAGCAGTACTTC. Protein product: CASSLDGAGYEQYF.

V usage is TRBV7-3 and J usage is TRBJ1-4, with D unclear. V dropped 2 bases and J dropped 3 bases, with 22 bases sitting between them. This CDR3 has 19 residues. CDR1 is SGHTA and CDR2 is FQGTGA in the germline V gene. CDR3 in amino acids: CASSLGTQPPSSANEKLFF. The CDR3 DNA is TGTGCCAGCAGCTTAGGCACACAACCCCCGTCCTCAGCTAATGAAAAACTGTTTTTT.

This clonotype was seen only a few times. V gene TRBV10-3 combines with J gene TRBJ1-1, with D unclear. The V gene's germline CDR1 is ENHRY and CDR2 SYGVKD. This CDR3 comprises 12 residues. The germline V and J ends were trimmed by 9 bases and 1 base, with 9 bases remaining between them. The CDR3: CAIGRTNTEAFF. In DNA, the CDR3 is TGTGCCATTGGACGAACGAACACTGAAGCTTTCTTT.